Below, 9 T cell receptor beta chains from the same sample are listed, as sequenced in a study of cytomegalovirus exposure and HLA in healthy donors. Primers included in the PCR were 60 Vbeta and 13 Jbeta primers. TCRdb's table, derived via immunoSEQ multiplex PCR, lists solely in-frame clones and lacks some. The table includes some 270,000 clones, 80% to 95% detected once. The specimen was PBMCs. These receptors came from a girl aged 2-15 years in good health and CMV-seronegative.

CDR3 DNA sequence: TGTGCCAGCAGTTTGCCCGGGACAGGGGCTATGGGTCGGGAGCAGTACTTC. Its protein product is CASSLPGTGAMGREQYF. V gene TRBV28 combines with J gene TRBJ2-7, with 10 bases lining up with TRBD1. The junction had 15 bases not matched to a gene; V was cut back by 3 bases and J by 7 bases. Per germline, CDR1 MDHEN and CDR2 SYDVKM. CDR3 length: 17 amino acids.

The V and J genes are TRBV6-5 and TRBJ1-2, with D possibly matching TRBD1 (5 bases). The V and J ends lost 6 bases and 4 bases respectively, with 12 bases between them. Germline loops: CDR1 MNHEY, CDR2 SVGAGI. This CDR3 is built from 13 residues. The CDR3 reads CASSLDSGYGYTF. The CDR3 region has the DNA TGTGCCAGCAGCTTAGACAGTGGCTATGGCTACACCTTC.

This sequence joins TRBV9 and TRBJ1-1; no clear D gene. CDR1 is SGDLS and CDR2 is YYNGEE in the germline V gene. This CDR3 spans 13 amino acids. V was cut by 0 bases and J by 1 base, with 4 bases left in between. Here the CDR3 DNA reads TGTGCCAGCAGCGTAGCCCAGAACACTGAAGCTTTCTTT. Translation: CASSVAQNTEAFF.

The chain recombines TRBV18 with TRBJ1-3, with D possibly TRBD1 on 5 matching bases. CDR1 is KGHSH and CDR2 is LQKENI in the germline V gene. The V end was cut by 3 bases, the J end by 1 base, with 13 bases between. The CDR3 consists of 16 residues. CDR3: CASSPPRGGSGNTIYF. For the CDR3, the DNA is TGTGCCAGCTCACCGCCGAGGGGAGGGTCTGGAAACACCATATATTTT. The variable domain in full, with the rest retrieved from reference TRBV18 and TRBJ1-3, is NAGVMQNPRHLVRRRGQEARLRCSPMKGHSHVYWYRQLPEEGLKFMVYLQKENIIDESGMPKERFSAEFPKEGPSILRIQQVVRGDSAAYFCASSPPRGGSGNTIYFGEGSWLTVV.

With respect to this clone: This specimen includes other DNA sequences encoding the same CDR3. This chain links TRBV2 with TRBJ2-7; TRBD1 aligns across 10 bases. The germline CDR1 and CDR2 sequences are SNHLY and FYNNEI. The CDR3 spans 15 residues. DNA for the CDR3: TGTGCGCATGGATCGACATGGACAGGGGGCTACGAGCAGTACTTC. Its protein is CAHGSTWTGGYEQYF. Filled out from reference TRBV2 and TRBJ2-7, the complete variable domain reads EPEVTQTPSHQVTQMGQEVILRCVPISNHLYFYWYRQILGQKVEFLVSFYNNEISEKSEIFDDQFSVERPDGSNFTLKIRSTKLEDSAMYFCAHGSTWTGGYEQYFGPGTRLTVT.

The gene calls are TRBV5-1 and TRBJ2-7, with D possibly matching TRBD2 (6 bases). In germline, CDR1 is SGHRS, CDR2 YFSETQ. This CDR3 region has 14 residues. Deletions cut 2 bases from V and 7 bases from J, with 16 bases between. CDR3 region: CASSLLAAEREQYF. CDR3 DNA: TGCGCCAGCAGCTTATTAGCGGCCGAGAGGGAGCAGTACTTC.

This clone showed up just once. J is TRBJ1-2 and V is TRBV28, with a weak D call TRBD1 (6 bases). Germline V gene data show CDR1 as MDHEN and CDR2 as SYDVKM. The germline V and J ends were trimmed by 6 bases and 4 bases, with 12 bases remaining between them. CDR3 size: 13 residues. The CDR3 loop is CASSQDRFYGYTF. CDR3 sequence (DNA): TGTGCCAGCAGCCAGGACAGATTCTATGGCTACACCTTC.

This chain joins TRBV10-3 and TRBJ2-3, with TRBD2 matching over 8 bases. The CDR3 is 16 residues long. Germline V gene data show CDR1 as ENHRY and CDR2 as SYGVKD. Unmatched junction bases numbered 5, after V lost 2 bases and J lost 1 base. DNA of the CDR3: TGTGCCATCAGTGAGACCCCGGGACTAGGCACAGATACGCAGTATTTT. This gives the protein CAISETPGLGTDTQYF.

The chain joins TRBV5-8 to TRBJ2-7; 7 bases are a match to TRBD2. V was clipped by 2 bases and J by 7 bases; unmatched bases: 9. CDR3 size: 14 residues. Germline CDR1 and CDR2: SGHTS and YDEGEE. The chain's CDR3 is CASSLSGTAGEQYF. The CDR3 bases are TGTGCCAGCAGCTTAAGCGGGACGGCTGGGGAGCAGTACTTC.